The rows below give T cell receptor beta chains drawn from one sample of a study of blood T cell repertoires in COVID-19. Clones were sequenced by immunoSEQ multiplex PCR, and TCRdb holds only the in-frame ones, with some missing. This sample has more than 250,000 clones; 85% occur once, and the top ten carry around 5.5%. The sequencing sample was made of peripheral blood. These receptors originate from a man in his fifties or sixties with active or convalescent COVID-19. Both conserved end residues are part of each CDR3. The D gene is left open where the match is weak. Rows may omit the clone size; those that give it use once, few, many or a size class.

clone_size	v_call	d_call	j_call	cdr3_length	cdr3_aa	cdr3_nt
.	TRBV6-2/TRBV6-3	TRBD2	TRBJ2-1	16	CASSYLGTSGDNEQFF	TGTGCCAGCAGTTACCTCGGGACTAGCGGGGACAATGAGCAGTTCTTC
.	TRBV6-6	TRBD2	TRBJ2-1	15	CASSIPTSGRAGQFF	TGTGCCAGCAGTATTCCGACTAGCGGGAGGGCCGGGCAGTTCTTC
.	TRBV7-9	.	TRBJ1-4	11	CASSLAVELFF	TGTGCCAGCAGCTTAGCCGTCGAACTGTTTTTT
.	TRBV5-4	TRBD2	TRBJ2-1	15	CASSRTSVPTNEQFF	TGTGCCAGCAGCCGGACTAGCGTCCCCACCAATGAGCAGTTCTTC
.	TRBV5-6	TRBD1	TRBJ1-4	14	CASSFRDRGEKLFF	TGTGCCAGCAGCTTCCGGGACAGAGGGGAAAAACTGTTTTTT
.	TRBV3-1/TRBV3-2	.	TRBJ1-2	13	CASSQEQGRGYTF	TGTGCCAGCAGCCAAGAGCAGGGCCGGGGCTACACCTTC
.	TRBV19	TRBD2	TRBJ2-1	18	CASSIGTSGRKIYGEQFF	TGTGCCAGTAGTATAGGGACTAGCGGGAGGAAGATTTACGGTGAGCAGTTCTTC
.	TRBV5-6	TRBD1	TRBJ1-3	15	CASSLVRQGGNTIYF	TGTGCCAGCAGCTTGGTCCGACAGGGAGGAAACACCATATATTTT
.	TRBV7-9	.	TRBJ1-2	13	CASSYQGSDGYTF	TGTGCCAGCAGCTACCAGGGGAGTGATGGCTACACCTTC
.	TRBV5-1	.	TRBJ2-1	14	CASSRSGPYNEQFF	TGCGCCAGCAGCCGTAGCGGACCCTACAATGAGCAGTTCTTC
.	TRBV14	TRBD2	TRBJ2-1	17	CASSRRTSGSSYNEQFF	TGTGCCAGCAGCCGAAGGACTAGCGGGAGCTCCTACAATGAGCAGTTCTTC
.	TRBV19	.	TRBJ1-5	16	CASTLERANSNQPQHF	TGTGCCAGTACCCTGGAGAGGGCGAATAGCAATCAGCCCCAGCATTTT
.	TRBV9	TRBD1	TRBJ2-7	14	CASSARTGLGEQYF	TGTGCCAGCAGCGCTCGGACAGGCCTGGGGGAGCAGTACTTC
.	TRBV4-2	.	TRBJ1-2	15	CASSQDLSGQGGYTF	TGTGCCAGCAGCCAAGATCTGTCGGGTCAGGGCGGCTACACCTTC
.	TRBV11-2	TRBD1	TRBJ1-5	19	CASSPHPSDRGRGNQPQHF	TGTGCCAGCAGCCCACATCCATCCGACAGGGGGCGAGGGAATCAGCCCCAGCATTTT
.	TRBV9	.	TRBJ2-1	16	CASSATPLDSYNEQFF	TGTGCCAGCAGCGCGACCCCCCTAGACTCCTACAATGAGCAGTTCTTC
.	TRBV18	TRBD1	TRBJ1-1	14	CASSLSGGSTEAFF	TGTGCCAGCTCACTATCAGGGGGGAGCACTGAAGCTTTCTTT
.	TRBV6-1	TRBD1	TRBJ1-2	15	CASSEDPTGSYGYTF	TGTGCCAGCAGTGAAGACCCGACAGGGTCCTATGGCTACACCTTC
.	TRBV30	.	TRBJ1-1	17	CAWRLRGGRVMNTEAFF	TGTGCCTGGAGGTTGAGAGGGGGACGAGTGATGAACACTGAAGCTTTCTTT
.	TRBV5-1	TRBD1	TRBJ2-7	11	CASSFRGEQYF	TGCGCCAGCAGCTTCAGGGGGGAGCAGTACTTC
few	TRBV11-2	.	TRBJ1-1	13	CASSLYDSTEAFF	TGTGCCAGCAGCTTGTACGACAGCACTGAAGCTTTCTTT
.	TRBV28	.	TRBJ2-1	13	CASSLRSGTRGFF	TGTGCCAGCAGTTTACGGAGCGGGACACGGGGATTCTTC
.	TRBV7-2	TRBD2	TRBJ2-2	18	CASSSLFTSGRASGELFF	TGTGCCAGCAGCTCCCTATTTACTAGCGGGAGGGCCTCCGGGGAGCTGTTTTTT
.	TRBV19	.	TRBJ1-3	17	CASSGSRGLLFGNTIYF	TGTGCCAGTAGTGGGTCCAGAGGTCTGCTGTTTGGAAACACCATATATTTT
.	TRBV15	.	TRBJ1-2	12	CATSRDRYGYTF	TGTGCCACCAGCAGAGATCGTTATGGCTACACCTTC
.	TRBV29-1	.	TRBJ1-1	13	CSFQTRAAAEAFF	TGCAGCTTCCAAACCCGTGCGGCGGCTGAAGCTTTCTTT
.	TRBV7-6	TRBD2	TRBJ2-7	13	CASSQGTSGKPYF	TGTGCCAGCAGCCAGGGGACTAGCGGGAAACCGTACTTC
.	TRBV5-1	.	TRBJ2-3	14	CASSHRDSTDTQYF	TGCGCCAGCAGCCATCGGGACTCCACAGATACGCAGTATTTT
.	TRBV30	TRBD1	TRBJ1-1	11	CAFTGDTEAFF	TGTGCCTTTACAGGGGACACTGAAGCTTTCTTT
.	TRBV7-9	.	TRBJ1-1	13	CASRGGVNTEAFF	TGTGCCAGCCGGGGGGGTGTCAACACTGAAGCTTTCTTT
.	TRBV23-1	TRBD1	TRBJ2-7	17	CASSHQQGEVLKGEQYF	TGCGCCAGCAGTCACCAACAGGGGGAGGTGTTGAAGGGCGAGCAGTACTTC
.	TRBV9	.	TRBJ2-3	16	CASSTGTLRSTDTQYF	TGTGCCAGCAGCACCGGGACTCTGCGAAGCACAGATACGCAGTATTTT
.	TRBV20-1	.	TRBJ1-2	12	CSASLKGFDYTF	TGCAGTGCTAGTTTGAAGGGGTTCGACTACACCTTC
.	TRBV5-1	.	TRBJ1-2	12	CASSFQGDGYTF	TGCGCCAGCAGCTTTCAAGGGGATGGCTACACCTTC
once	TRBV29-1	TRBD1	TRBJ2-2	12	CSVNRGTGELFF	TGCAGCGTAAACAGGGGCACCGGGGAGCTGTTTTTT
.	TRBV28	TRBD1	TRBJ1-6	15	CASSPPGQARSALHF	TGTGCCAGCAGTCCTCCAGGACAGGCCCGCTCAGCCCTCCACTTT
.	TRBV4-1	.	TRBJ2-2	16	CASSQTPGTHTGELFF	TGCGCCAGCAGCCAAACTCCCGGGACTCACACCGGGGAGCTGTTTTTT
.	TRBV12-5	TRBD2	TRBJ2-1	15	CASGFGLAGADEQFF	TGTGCTAGTGGTTTCGGACTAGCGGGAGCCGATGAGCAGTTCTTC
.	TRBV7-2	.	TRBJ2-1	14	CASSVSRTANEQFF	TGTGCCAGCAGCGTCAGTAGGACAGCTAATGAGCAGTTCTTC
.	TRBV20-1	TRBD2	TRBJ2-7	15	CSASESSGRVYEQYF	TGCAGTGCTAGTGAAAGTAGCGGGAGGGTCTACGAGCAGTACTTC
.	TRBV18	.	TRBJ2-1	13	CASSPPSLNEQFF	TGTGCCAGCTCACCACCCTCTTTGAATGAGCAGTTCTTC
.	TRBV3-1/TRBV3-2	TRBD1	TRBJ1-1	16	CASSQVSGQNLAEAFF	TGTGCCAGCAGCCAAGTGTCGGGACAGAATCTCGCTGAAGCTTTCTTT
.	TRBV7-2	TRBD1	TRBJ1-2	15	CASSVRPYRGEGYTF	TGTGCCAGCAGCGTACGGCCATACAGGGGAGAAGGCTACACCTTC